These 19 T cell receptor beta chains were all obtained from the same sample, sequenced in a study of blood T cell repertoires in COVID-19. The repertoire was sequenced with immunoSEQ multiplex PCR; TCRdb's copy has only in-frame clones and lacks some. The data show 310,000 or so clones, about nine tenths seen once. Sample: peripheral blood. The source is a woman younger than 45 with COVID-19, enrolled during active disease.

The chain employs TRBV9 and TRBJ2-1, with a weak D call TRBD2 (6 bases). The CDR3 loop spans 18 amino acids. Trimming stripped 4 bases from V and 5 bases from J, with 25 bases between. The V gene's germline CDR1 is SGDLS and CDR2 YYNGEE. The CDR3 DNA follows: TGTGCCAGCAGCCCTACCATCATTCCGGGAGACAGTAACAATGAGCAGTTCTTC. Its translation: CASSPTIIPGDSNNEQFF.

The rearrangement uses TRBV3-1 (or the pseudogene TRBV3-2) and TRBJ1-3, with a weak D call TRBD1 (5 bases). The germline V and J ends were trimmed by 4 bases and 0 bases, with 19 bases remaining between them. CDR3 length: 18 residues. Germline CDR1 and CDR2: LGHDT and YNNKEL (reference sequence). The CDR3 DNA reads TGTGCCAGCAGCCTGATCGGTGGGGGAGGAGACTCTGGAAACACCATATATTTT. Its protein product is CASSLIGGGGDSGNTIYF.

The chain couples TRBV6-5 to TRBJ1-1; D is unclear. Trimming removed 6 bases from V and 0 bases from J, with 14 bases in between. CDR1 is MNHEY, CDR2 SVGAGI, per germline. This CDR3 comprises 15 residues. CDR3 sequence reads: CASSRSVVVNTEAFF. CDR3 sequence (DNA): TGTGCCAGCAGCCGTTCGGTGGTCGTGAACACTGAAGCTTTCTTT.

V and J are TRBV5-8 and TRBJ1-1, with 9 bases fitting TRBD1. Germline CDR1 reads SGHTS; CDR2 reads YDEGEE. Germline trimming cut 5 bases from V and 11 bases from J; bases unmatched to any gene: 7. CDR3 size: 12 residues. The CDR3 DNA reads TGTGCCAGCAGACCTACAGGGGGCCACGCTTTCTTT. It is translated as CASRPTGGHAFF.

The chain couples TRBV5-1 to TRBJ2-7; 13 bases are a match to TRBD2. Germline values: CDR1 SGHRS, CDR2 YFSETQ. The V gene end was trimmed by 4 bases and the J gene end by 7 bases; junction bases not matched to a gene: 11. CDR3 size: 16 residues. CDR3 DNA sequence: TGCGCCAGCAGCGTACCGGGACTAGCGGGGTCTAGGGAGCAGTACTTC. It codes for CASSVPGLAGSREQYF.

This clone was picked up one time. CDR3 amino acids: CASSPVVAAGTEAFF. The CDR3 DNA sequence: TGTGCCAGCAGCCCCGTTGTTGCGGCGGGCACTGAAGCTTTCTTT. V and J are TRBV5-8 and TRBJ1-1; D unclear. The CDR3 extends over 15 amino acids. Between the trimmed V and J ends, which lost 4 bases and 4 bases, there was a span of 17 bases. Per the germline V gene, CDR1 is SGHTS and CDR2 is YDEGEE. Supplemented by reference TRBV5-8 and TRBJ1-1, the full variable domain reads EAGVTQSPTHLIKTRGQQATLRCSPISGHTSVYWYQQALGLGLQFLLWYDEGEERNRGNFPPRFSGRQFPNYSSELNVNALELEDSALYLCASSPVVAAGTEAFFGQGTRLTVV.

The V call is TRBV5-1, the J call TRBJ1-1; D might be TRBD1 (5 bases). V was shortened by 0 bases and J by 3 bases, with 6 bases between the two germline ends. The CDR3 sequence is 13 residues long. Germline CDR1 SGHRS, CDR2 YFSETQ. The CDR3 here is CASSLDRYTEAFF. CDR3 bases: TGCGCCAGCAGCTTGGACAGGTACACTGAAGCTTTCTTT.

The sample holds a few counts of this clone. The chain links TRBV15 to TRBJ1-2; D possibly corresponds to TRBD1 (5 bases). Per germline, CDR1 LNHNV and CDR2 YYDKDF (reference sequence). Trimming removed 0 bases at V and 5 bases at J, with 13 bases between. The CDR3 consists of 15 residues. The CDR3 sequence: CATSRDYAGSYGYTF. CDR3 nucleotide sequence: TGTGCCACCAGCAGAGATTATGCAGGGTCTTATGGCTACACCTTC.

The chain combines TRBV30 with TRBJ2-1; 7 bases are a match to TRBD1. V was pared by 4 bases and J by 7 bases, with 4 bases of the junction left unmatched. CDR3 length equals 12 residues. Germline CDR1 is GTSNPN and CDR2 is SVGIG (reference sequence). The CDR3 region is CAWNKGANEQFF. CDR3 DNA sequence: TGTGCCTGGAACAAGGGGGCGAATGAGCAGTTCTTC.

The V and J genes are TRBV5-6 and TRBJ2-1; weak D call: TRBD1 (6 bases). V shed 1 base and J shed 0 bases, with 11 bases lying between them. Germline V CDR1 and CDR2: SGHDT, YYEEEE. The CDR3 sequence is 16 residues long. The CDR3 DNA follows: TGTGCCAGCAGCTTGACCACAGGGAACTCCTACAATGAGCAGTTCTTC. As protein: CASSLTTGNSYNEQFF.

The genes are TRBV5-1 and TRBJ2-2; D possibly corresponds to TRBD1 (5 bases). V lost 6 bases, J lost 5 bases, and 8 bases lay in between. Looked up from germline, CDR1 is SGHRS and CDR2 is YFSETQ. This CDR3 contains 12 residues. CDR3 amino acids: CASMGPTGELFF. The CDR3 bases are TGCGCCAGCATGGGGCCTACCGGGGAGCTGTTTTTT.

The V and J genes are TRBV15 and TRBJ1-4, with D unresolved. This CDR3 has 13 residues. V dropped 3 bases and J dropped 8 bases, with 10 bases sitting between them. Germline V gives CDR1 LNHNV, CDR2 YYDKDF (reference sequence). The CDR3 DNA sequence: TGTGCCACCAGCAGGGAGATAACGGAAAAACTGTTTTTT. It yields the protein CATSREITEKLFF.

This clone was found once. The chain combines TRBV7-3 with TRBJ1-2; the D gene is possibly TRBD1 (5 bases). The CDR3 contains 14 residues. Per the germline V gene, CDR1 is SGHTA and CDR2 is FQGTGA. Trimming left V 6 bases short and J 3 bases short, with 14 bases between. The CDR3 region has the DNA TGTGCCAGCAGGTTTCCGCCGGGGGACTATGGCTACACCTTC. Its protein product is CASRFPPGDYGYTF. Full variable domain (outside the CDR3, taken from reference TRBV7-3 and TRBJ1-2): GAGVSQTPSNKVTEKGKYVELRCDPISGHTALYWYRQSLGQGPEFLIYFQGTGAADDSGLPNDRFFAVRPEGSVSTLKIQRTERGDSAVYLCASRFPPGDYGYTFGSGTRLTVV.

The V gene is TRBV5-1, the J gene TRBJ1-1; D unclear. Germline values: CDR1 SGHRS, CDR2 YFSETQ. V was shortened by 4 bases and J by 0 bases, with 10 bases between the two germline ends. This CDR3 has 14 amino acids. CDR3 DNA sequence: TGCGCCAGCAGCGCCGACACTTTGAACACTGAAGCTTTCTTT. Translation gives CASSADTLNTEAFF.

This clone was recorded once. The genes are TRBV9 and TRBJ2-7; TRBD2 matches 11 bases. Germline CDR1 reads SGDLS; CDR2 reads YYNGEE. Losses at the gene ends were 3 bases for V and 6 bases for J; bases not matched to a gene: 8. CDR3 length: 15 residues. CDR3 residues: CASSAGWLAGGEQYF. CDR3 nucleotides: TGTGCCAGCAGCGCGGGGTGGCTAGCGGGAGGCGAGCAGTACTTC. Complete variable domain (other parts from reference TRBV9 and TRBJ2-7): DSGVTQTPKHLITATGQRVTLRCSPRSGDLSVYWYQQSLDQGLQFLIQYYNGEERAKGNILERFSAQQFPDLHSELNLSSLELGDSALYFCASSAGWLAGGEQYFGPGTRLTVT.

V usage is TRBV7-3 and J usage is TRBJ2-1; 8 bases line up with TRBD2. V gave up 3 bases and J gave up 3 bases; unmatched junction bases: 16. Looked up from germline, CDR1 is SGHTA and CDR2 is FQGTGA. The CDR3 runs 19 residues. In DNA, the CDR3 is TGTGCCAGCAGCTTCCGACCCCCCCTGACGGGACTAGGCTACAATGAGCAGTTCTTC. Encoded protein: CASSFRPPLTGLGYNEQFF.

This chain uses TRBV30 with TRBJ1-6; D might be TRBD1 (5 bases). The CDR3 runs 13 residues. CDR1 and CDR2 (germline): GTSNPN, SVGIG (reference sequence). The V end lost 4 bases, the J end lost 7 bases, and 11 bases lay between the germline ends. The CDR3 DNA reads as TGTGCCTGGACTGGTAAGGGGAATTCACCCCTCCACTTT. The encoded protein is CAWTGKGNSPLHF.

This chain joins TRBV5-1 and TRBJ1-4, with D unresolved. The V end was cut by 0 bases, the J end by 3 bases, with 6 bases between. CDR1 is SGHRS and CDR2 is YFSETQ in the germline V gene. The CDR3 sequence is 14 residues long. CDR3 in amino acids: CASSLERANEKLFF. CDR3 nucleotides: TGCGCCAGCAGCTTGGAGAGGGCTAATGAAAAACTGTTTTTT.

The chain joins TRBV3-1 (or the pseudogene TRBV3-2) to TRBJ2-1; D perhaps matches TRBD2 (5 bases). V gave up 0 bases and J gave up 6 bases, with 15 bases separating them. This CDR3 contains 16 residues. In germline, CDR1 is LGHDT, CDR2 YNNKEL (reference sequence). The CDR3 here is CASSQESARRGNEQFF. DNA for the CDR3: TGTGCCAGCAGCCAAGAATCAGCTCGACGGGGCAATGAGCAGTTCTTC.